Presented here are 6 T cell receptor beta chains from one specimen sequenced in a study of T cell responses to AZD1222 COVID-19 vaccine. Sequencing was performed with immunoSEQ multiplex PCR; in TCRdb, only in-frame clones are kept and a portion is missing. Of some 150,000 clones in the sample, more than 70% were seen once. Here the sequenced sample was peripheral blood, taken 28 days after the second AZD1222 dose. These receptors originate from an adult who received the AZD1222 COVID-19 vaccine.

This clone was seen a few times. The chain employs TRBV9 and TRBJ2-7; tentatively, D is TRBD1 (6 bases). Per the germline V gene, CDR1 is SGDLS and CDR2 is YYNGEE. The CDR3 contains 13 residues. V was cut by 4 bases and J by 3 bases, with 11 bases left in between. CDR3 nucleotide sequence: TGTGCCAGCAGCCCAGGACAGAGCTACGAGCAGTACTTC. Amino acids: CASSPGQSYEQYF.

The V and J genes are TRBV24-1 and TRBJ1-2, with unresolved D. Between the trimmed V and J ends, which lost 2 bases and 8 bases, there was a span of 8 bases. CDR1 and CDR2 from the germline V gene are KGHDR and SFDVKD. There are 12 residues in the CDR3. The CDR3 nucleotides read TGTGCCACCAGTGATTCTTTGGCAGGCTACACCTTC. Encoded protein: CATSDSLAGYTF.

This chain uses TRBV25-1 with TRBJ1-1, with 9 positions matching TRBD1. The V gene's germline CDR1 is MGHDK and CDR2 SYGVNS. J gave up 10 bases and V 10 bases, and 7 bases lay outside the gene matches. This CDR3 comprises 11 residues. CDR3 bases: TGTGCCACCCGGGACAGGGATCGAGCTTTCTTT. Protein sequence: CATRDRDRAFF.

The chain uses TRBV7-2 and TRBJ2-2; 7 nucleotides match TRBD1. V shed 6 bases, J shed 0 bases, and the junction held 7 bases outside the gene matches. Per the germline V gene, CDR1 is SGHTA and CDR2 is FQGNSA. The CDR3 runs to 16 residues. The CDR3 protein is CASRQRQGTNTGELFF. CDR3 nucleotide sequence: TGTGCCAGCAGGCAAAGACAGGGAACGAACACCGGGGAGCTGTTTTTT.

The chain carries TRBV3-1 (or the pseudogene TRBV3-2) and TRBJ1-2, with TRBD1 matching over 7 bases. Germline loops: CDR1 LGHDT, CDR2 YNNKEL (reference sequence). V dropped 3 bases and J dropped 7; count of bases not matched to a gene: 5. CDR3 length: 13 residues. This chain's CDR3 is CASSHYTGVGYTF. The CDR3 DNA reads TGTGCCAGCAGCCATTACACAGGGGTTGGCTACACCTTC.

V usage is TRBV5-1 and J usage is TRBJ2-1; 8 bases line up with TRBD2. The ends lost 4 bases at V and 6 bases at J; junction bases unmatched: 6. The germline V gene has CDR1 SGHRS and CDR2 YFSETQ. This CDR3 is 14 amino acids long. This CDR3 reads CASSTGLVFNEQFF. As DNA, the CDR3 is TGCGCCAGCAGCACGGGACTAGTTTTCAATGAGCAGTTCTTC. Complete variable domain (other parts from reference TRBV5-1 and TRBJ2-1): KAGVTQTPRYLIKTRGQQVTLSCSPISGHRSVSWYQQTPGQGLQFLFEYFSETQRNKGNFPGRFSGRQFSNSRSEMNVSTLELGDSALYLCASSTGLVFNEQFFGPGTRLTVL.